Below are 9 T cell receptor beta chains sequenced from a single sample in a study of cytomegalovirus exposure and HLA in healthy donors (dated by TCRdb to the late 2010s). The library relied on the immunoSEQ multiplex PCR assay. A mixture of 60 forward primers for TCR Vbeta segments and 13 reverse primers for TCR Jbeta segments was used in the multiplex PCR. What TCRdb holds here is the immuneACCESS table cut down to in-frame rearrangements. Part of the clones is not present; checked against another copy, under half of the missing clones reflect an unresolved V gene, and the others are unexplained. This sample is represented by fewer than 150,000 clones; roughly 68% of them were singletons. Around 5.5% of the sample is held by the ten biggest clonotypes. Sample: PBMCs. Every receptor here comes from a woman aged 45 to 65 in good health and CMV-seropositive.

CDR3 amino acids: CASSPPGYYEQYF. In nucleotides, the CDR3 is TGTGCCAGCTCACCTCCAGGGTATTACGAGCAGTACTTC. The chain is built from TRBV18 and TRBJ2-7, with D possibly being TRBD1 (5 bases). Trimming took 3 bases from V and 4 from J, leaving 10 bases between them. Germline values: CDR1 KGHSH, CDR2 LQKENI. CDR3 length: 13 amino acids. Filled out from reference TRBV18 and TRBJ2-7, the complete variable domain reads NAGVMQNPRHLVRRRGQEARLRCSPMKGHSHVYWYRQLPEEGLKFMVYLQKENIIDESGMPKERFSAEFPKEGPSILRIQQVVRGDSAAYFCASSPPGYYEQYFGPGTRLTVT.

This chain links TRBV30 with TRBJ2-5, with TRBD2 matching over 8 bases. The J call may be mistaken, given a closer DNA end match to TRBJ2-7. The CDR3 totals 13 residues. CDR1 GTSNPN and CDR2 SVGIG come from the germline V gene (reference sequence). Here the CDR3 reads CAWGDLGGGEQYF. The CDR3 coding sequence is TGTGCCTGGGGGGACCTCGGGGGGGGCGAGCAGTACTTC.

The CDR3 is CASSLSRDRETQYF. CDR3 coding DNA: TGTGCCAGCAGCCTCAGTCGGGACAGAGAGACCCAGTACTTC. This chain links TRBV11-3 with TRBJ2-5, with TRBD1 identical over 7 bases. The CDR3 runs to 14 residues. The germline V gene encodes CDR1 SGHNT and CDR2 YENEEA. V lost 5 bases, J lost 4 bases, and 7 bases stayed unmatched.

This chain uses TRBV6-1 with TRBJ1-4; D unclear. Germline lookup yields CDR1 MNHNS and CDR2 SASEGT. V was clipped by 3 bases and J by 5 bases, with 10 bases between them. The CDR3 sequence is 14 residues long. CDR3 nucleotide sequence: TGTGCCAGCAGTGAGGTGCAGGTCAATGAAAAACTGTTTTTT. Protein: CASSEVQVNEKLFF.

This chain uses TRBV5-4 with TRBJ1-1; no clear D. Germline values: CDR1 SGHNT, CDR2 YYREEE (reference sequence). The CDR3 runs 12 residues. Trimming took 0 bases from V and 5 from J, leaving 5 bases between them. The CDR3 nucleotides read TGTGCCAGCAGCTTGGATAGAACTGAAGCTTTCTTT. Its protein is CASSLDRTEAFF.

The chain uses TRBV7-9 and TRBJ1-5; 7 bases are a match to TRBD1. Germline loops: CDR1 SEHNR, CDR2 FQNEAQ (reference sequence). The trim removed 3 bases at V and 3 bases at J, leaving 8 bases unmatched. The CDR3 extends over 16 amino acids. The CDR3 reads CASSFARQGFNQPQHF. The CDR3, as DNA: TGTGCCAGCAGCTTTGCCCGACAGGGATTCAATCAGCCCCAGCATTTT.

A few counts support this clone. The CDR3 sequence is CASMVAGTGAGYTF. The CDR3 bases are TGTGCCAGCATGGTAGCCGGGACAGGCGCTGGCTACACCTTC. This rearrangement joins TRBV2 to TRBJ1-2; 8 nucleotides match TRBD1. V was clipped by 7 bases and J by 7 bases; unmatched bases: 11. This CDR3 region has 14 residues. CDR1 is SNHLY, CDR2 FYNNEI, per germline.

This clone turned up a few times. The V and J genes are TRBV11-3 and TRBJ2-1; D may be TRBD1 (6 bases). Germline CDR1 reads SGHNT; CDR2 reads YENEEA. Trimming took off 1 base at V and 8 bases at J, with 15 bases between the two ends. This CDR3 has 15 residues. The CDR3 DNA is TGTGCCAGCAGCTTAGTGGGTCAGGGGTGGGATGAGCAGTTCTTC. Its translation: CASSLVGQGWDEQFF.

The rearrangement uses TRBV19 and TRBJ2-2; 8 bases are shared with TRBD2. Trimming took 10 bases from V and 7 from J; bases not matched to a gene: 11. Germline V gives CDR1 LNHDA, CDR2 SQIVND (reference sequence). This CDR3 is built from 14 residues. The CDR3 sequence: CATRGGARDGELFF. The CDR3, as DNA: TGTGCCACCCGGGGGGGGGCACGGGACGGGGAGCTGTTTTTT.